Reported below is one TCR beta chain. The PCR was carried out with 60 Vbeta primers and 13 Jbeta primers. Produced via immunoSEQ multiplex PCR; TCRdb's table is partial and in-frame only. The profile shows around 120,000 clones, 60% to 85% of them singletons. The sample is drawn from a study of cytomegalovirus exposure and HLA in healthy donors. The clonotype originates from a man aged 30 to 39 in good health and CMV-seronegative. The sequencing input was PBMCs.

The CDR3 nucleotides read TGTGCCAGCAGGGGGCTCTTCAATGAAAAACTGTTTTTT. Translation: CASRGLFNEKLFF. The chain has TRBV6-5 and TRBJ1-4; a possible D gene is TRBD1 (5 bases). The CDR3 is made up of 13 amino acids. With 6 bases removed from V and 5 bases from J, the gap between germline ends came to 10 bases. Looked up from germline, CDR1 is MNHEY and CDR2 is SVGAGI.